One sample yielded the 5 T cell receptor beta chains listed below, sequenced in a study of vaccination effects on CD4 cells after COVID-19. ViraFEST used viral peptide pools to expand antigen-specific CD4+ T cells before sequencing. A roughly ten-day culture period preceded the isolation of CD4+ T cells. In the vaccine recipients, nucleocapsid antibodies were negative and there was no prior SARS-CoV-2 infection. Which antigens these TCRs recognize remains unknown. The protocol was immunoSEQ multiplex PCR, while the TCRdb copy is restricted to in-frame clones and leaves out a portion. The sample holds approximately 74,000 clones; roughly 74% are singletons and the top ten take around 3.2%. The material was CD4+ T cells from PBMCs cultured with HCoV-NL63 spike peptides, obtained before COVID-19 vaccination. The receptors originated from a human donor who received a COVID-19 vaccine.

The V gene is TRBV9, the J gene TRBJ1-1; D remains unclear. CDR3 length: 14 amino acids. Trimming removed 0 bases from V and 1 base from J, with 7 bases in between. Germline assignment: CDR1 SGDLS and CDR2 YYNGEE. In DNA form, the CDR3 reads TGTGCCAGCAGCGTAGTGGCAGAGAACACTGAAGCTTTCTTT. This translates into CASSVVAENTEAFF.

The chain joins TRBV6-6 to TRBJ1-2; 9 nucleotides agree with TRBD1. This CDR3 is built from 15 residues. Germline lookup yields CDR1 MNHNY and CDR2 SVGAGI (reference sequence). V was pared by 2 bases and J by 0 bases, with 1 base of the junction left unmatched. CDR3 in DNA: TGTGCCAGCAGTTACGGGACAGGGTCTAACTATGGCTACACCTTC. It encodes CASSYGTGSNYGYTF.

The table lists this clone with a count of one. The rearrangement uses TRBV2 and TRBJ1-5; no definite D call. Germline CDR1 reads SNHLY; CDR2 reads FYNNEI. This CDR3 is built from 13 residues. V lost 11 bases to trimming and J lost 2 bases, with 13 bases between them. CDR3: CASETDGNQPQHF. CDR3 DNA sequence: TGTGCCTCCGAGACGGACGGCAATCAGCCCCAGCATTTT.

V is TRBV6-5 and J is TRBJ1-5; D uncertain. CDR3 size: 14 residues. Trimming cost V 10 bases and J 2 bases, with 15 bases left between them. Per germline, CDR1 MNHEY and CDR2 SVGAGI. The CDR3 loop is CATAPSYGNQPQHF. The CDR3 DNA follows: TGTGCCACCGCGCCCTCTTACGGCAATCAGCCCCAGCATTTT.

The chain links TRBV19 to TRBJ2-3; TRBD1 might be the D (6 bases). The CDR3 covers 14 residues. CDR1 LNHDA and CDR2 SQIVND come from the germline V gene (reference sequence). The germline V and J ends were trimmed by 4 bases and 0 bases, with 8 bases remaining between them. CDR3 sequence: CASSRQESTDTQYF. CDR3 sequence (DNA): TGTGCCAGTAGTAGACAGGAGAGCACAGATACGCAGTATTTT.